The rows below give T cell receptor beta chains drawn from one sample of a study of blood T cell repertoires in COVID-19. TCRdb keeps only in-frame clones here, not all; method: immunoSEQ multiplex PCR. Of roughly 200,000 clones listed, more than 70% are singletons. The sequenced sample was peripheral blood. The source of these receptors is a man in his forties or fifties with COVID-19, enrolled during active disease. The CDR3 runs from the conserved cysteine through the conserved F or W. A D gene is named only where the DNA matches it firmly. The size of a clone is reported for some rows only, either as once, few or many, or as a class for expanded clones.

CDR3aa: CASSLVVRGVGELFF; CDR3nt: TGTGCCAGCAGCTTAGTGGTCAGGGGTGTCGGGGAGCTGTTTTTT; v_gene: TRBV11-2; j_gene: TRBJ2-2; abundance: NA; d_gene: NA
CDR3aa: CASSRTGAYEAFF; CDR3nt: TGTGCCAGCAGTCGGACAGGGGCGTATGAAGCTTTCTTT; v_gene: TRBV6-6; j_gene: TRBJ1-1; abundance: NA; d_gene: TRBD1
CDR3aa: CASSAGQDTEAFF; CDR3nt: TGTGCCAGCTCAGCGGGACAGGACACTGAAGCTTTCTTT; v_gene: TRBV18; j_gene: TRBJ1-1; abundance: NA; d_gene: TRBD1
CDR3aa: CASSLFGQVTANTGELFF; CDR3nt: TGTGCCAGCAGTTTATTTGGACAGGTGACCGCGAACACCGGGGAGCTGTTTTTT; v_gene: TRBV27; j_gene: TRBJ2-2; abundance: NA; d_gene: TRBD1
CDR3aa: CASKIRGKYGYTF; CDR3nt: TGTGCCAGCAAGATTAGGGGGAAATATGGCTACACCTTC; v_gene: TRBV12-3/TRBV12-4; j_gene: TRBJ1-2; abundance: NA; d_gene: NA
CDR3aa: CASSPTSTDTQYF; CDR3nt: TGTGCCAGCAGCCCCACTAGCACAGATACGCAGTATTTT; v_gene: TRBV3-1/TRBV3-2; j_gene: TRBJ2-3; abundance: NA; d_gene: NA
CDR3aa: CASSPLEAVNSPLHF; CDR3nt: TGTGCCAGCAGTCCCCTTGAGGCAGTTAATTCACCCCTCCACTTT; v_gene: TRBV27; j_gene: TRBJ1-6; abundance: NA; d_gene: NA
CDR3aa: CASSLPPGGGAPSYTQYF; CDR3nt: TGCGCCAGCAGCCTCCCCCCGGGCGGGGGGGCCCCCTCTTATACGCAGTATTTT; v_gene: TRBV5-1; j_gene: TRBJ2-3; abundance: NA; d_gene: TRBD2
CDR3aa: CASSQTQGFNEQFF; CDR3nt: TGTGCCAGCAGCCAAACCCAGGGGTTCAATGAGCAGTTCTTC; v_gene: TRBV3-1/TRBV3-2; j_gene: TRBJ2-1; abundance: NA; d_gene: NA
CDR3aa: CASGQGGTYEQYF; CDR3nt: TGTGCCAGCGGACAGGGGGGAACCTACGAGCAGTACTTC; v_gene: TRBV5-6; j_gene: TRBJ2-7; abundance: NA; d_gene: TRBD1
CDR3aa: CAWSGGELNNSPLHF; CDR3nt: TGTGCCTGGTCGGGAGGAGAACTTAATAATTCACCCCTCCACTTT; v_gene: TRBV30; j_gene: TRBJ1-6; abundance: NA; d_gene: NA
CDR3aa: CASSDRGAGELFF; CDR3nt: TGTGCCAGCAGTGATAGGGGTGCCGGGGAGCTGTTTTTT; v_gene: TRBV2; j_gene: TRBJ2-2; abundance: NA; d_gene: NA
CDR3aa: CASSNGQMNTEAFF; CDR3nt: TGTGCCAGCAGTAACGGACAGATGAACACTGAAGCTTTCTTT; v_gene: TRBV7-9; j_gene: TRBJ1-1; abundance: once; d_gene: NA
CDR3aa: CASSQGGSYNSPLHF; CDR3nt: TGCGCCAGCAGCCAAGGCGGATCCTATAATTCACCCCTCCACTTT; v_gene: TRBV4-1; j_gene: TRBJ1-6; abundance: few; d_gene: NA
CDR3aa: CAISGEQVATNEKLFF; CDR3nt: TGTGCCATCAGTGGTGAACAAGTCGCAACTAATGAAAAACTGTTTTTT; v_gene: TRBV10-3; j_gene: TRBJ1-4; abundance: few; d_gene: NA
CDR3aa: CASSIVTSGYNEQFF; CDR3nt: TGTGCCAGTAGTATAGTTACTAGCGGGTACAATGAGCAGTTCTTC; v_gene: TRBV19; j_gene: TRBJ2-1; abundance: NA; d_gene: TRBD2
CDR3aa: CASSSAGDGEKLFF; CDR3nt: TGCGCCAGCAGCTCCGCAGGGGATGGGGAAAAACTGTTTTTT; v_gene: TRBV5-1; j_gene: TRBJ1-4; abundance: few; d_gene: NA
CDR3aa: CASILRDTNSNEQFF; CDR3nt: TGTGCCAGCATCCTCCGGGACACGAACAGCAATGAGCAGTTCTTC; v_gene: TRBV6-6; j_gene: TRBJ2-1; abundance: NA; d_gene: NA
CDR3aa: CASSIAGTSNYGYTF; CDR3nt: TGTGCCAGTAGTATTGCCGGGACTTCTAACTATGGCTACACCTTC; v_gene: TRBV19; j_gene: TRBJ1-2; abundance: NA; d_gene: NA
CDR3aa: CASRPTSGSSEQYF; CDR3nt: TGTGCCAGCAGGCCGACTAGCGGGAGTAGCGAGCAGTACTTC; v_gene: TRBV7-9; j_gene: TRBJ2-7; abundance: NA; d_gene: TRBD2
CDR3aa: CASSRSPYNEQFF; CDR3nt: TGTGCCAGCAGTCGGAGTCCGTACAATGAGCAGTTCTTC; v_gene: TRBV6-5; j_gene: TRBJ2-1; abundance: NA; d_gene: NA
CDR3aa: CASSHQLSSYEQYF; CDR3nt: TGTGCCAGCAGCCACCAATTGAGCTCCTACGAGCAGTACTTC; v_gene: TRBV3-1/TRBV3-2; j_gene: TRBJ2-7; abundance: NA; d_gene: NA
CDR3aa: CASSSRDFRAGAYF; CDR3nt: TGTGCCAGCAGTTCACGAGACTTCAGGGCGGGGGCGTATTTT; v_gene: TRBV6-2/TRBV6-3; j_gene: TRBJ2-3; abundance: NA; d_gene: NA
CDR3aa: CASSLWRGSGIYEQYF; CDR3nt: TGTGCCAGCAGCCTATGGAGGGGTAGCGGGATCTACGAGCAGTACTTC; v_gene: TRBV28; j_gene: TRBJ2-7; abundance: NA; d_gene: TRBD2
CDR3aa: CASSVGVGSSIYEQYF; CDR3nt: TGTGCCAGCAGCGTGGGAGTCGGGAGTTCAATTTACGAGCAGTACTTC; v_gene: TRBV5-8; j_gene: TRBJ2-7; abundance: NA; d_gene: NA
CDR3aa: CASSVEHETQYF; CDR3nt: TGTGCCAGCTCGGTAGAGCACGAGACCCAGTACTTC; v_gene: TRBV9; j_gene: TRBJ2-5; abundance: NA; d_gene: NA
CDR3aa: CASSSTSGRGETQYF; CDR3nt: TGTGCCAGCAGCTCCACTAGCGGGAGGGGTGAGACCCAGTACTTC; v_gene: TRBV7-8; j_gene: TRBJ2-5; abundance: NA; d_gene: TRBD2
CDR3aa: CASSVVAGDADTQYF; CDR3nt: TGTGCCAGCAGCGTAGTAGCGGGAGATGCAGATACGCAGTATTTT; v_gene: TRBV9; j_gene: TRBJ2-3; abundance: NA; d_gene: TRBD2
CDR3aa: CASSLWSEGEQFF; CDR3nt: TGTGCCAGCAGTCTTTGGTCCGAGGGTGAGCAGTTCTTC; v_gene: TRBV12-3/TRBV12-4; j_gene: TRBJ2-1; abundance: NA; d_gene: NA
CDR3aa: CASSLGFGSYEQYF; CDR3nt: TGTGCCAGCAGCTTAGGGTTCGGCTCCTACGAGCAGTACTTC; v_gene: TRBV7-2; j_gene: TRBJ2-7; abundance: NA; d_gene: NA
CDR3aa: CASSAYRGRDEQYF; CDR3nt: TGTGCCAGTAGTGCCTACAGGGGGCGCGATGAGCAGTACTTC; v_gene: TRBV19; j_gene: TRBJ2-7; abundance: few; d_gene: TRBD1
CDR3aa: CASSLDHGGVAFF; CDR3nt: TGTGCCAGCAGCTTGGATCATGGGGGGGTTGCTTTCTTT; v_gene: TRBV7-9; j_gene: TRBJ1-1; abundance: NA; d_gene: NA
CDR3aa: CASSVVFQPQHF; CDR3nt: TGTGCCAGCAGCGTAGTCTTTCAGCCCCAGCATTTT; v_gene: TRBV9; j_gene: TRBJ1-5; abundance: NA; d_gene: NA
CDR3aa: CASSLAGFTDTQYF; CDR3nt: TGTGCCAGCAGCTTGGCCGGGTTCACAGATACGCAGTATTTT; v_gene: TRBV5-4; j_gene: TRBJ2-3; abundance: NA; d_gene: NA
CDR3aa: CASSGPGLARPYEQYF; CDR3nt: TGTGCCAGCAGTGGACCGGGACTAGCTCGACCCTACGAGCAGTACTTC; v_gene: TRBV2; j_gene: TRBJ2-7; abundance: NA; d_gene: TRBD2
CDR3aa: CASTRTGSMNTEAFF; CDR3nt: TGTGCCAGCACCAGGACAGGGTCCATGAACACTGAAGCTTTCTTT; v_gene: TRBV7-9; j_gene: TRBJ1-1; abundance: NA; d_gene: TRBD1
CDR3aa: CASSLAASGVTDTQYF; CDR3nt: TGTGCCAGCAGCTTGGCGGCTAGCGGGGTCACAGATACGCAGTATTTT; v_gene: TRBV5-4; j_gene: TRBJ2-3; abundance: NA; d_gene: TRBD2
CDR3aa: CASIQEGTSGYTDTQYF; CDR3nt: TGTGCCAGCATCCAAGAGGGGACTAGCGGATACACAGATACGCAGTATTTT; v_gene: TRBV7-9; j_gene: TRBJ2-3; abundance: NA; d_gene: TRBD2
CDR3aa: CASSLDPGWNTEAFF; CDR3nt: TGTGCCAGCAGCTTAGATCCAGGGTGGAACACTGAAGCTTTCTTT; v_gene: TRBV7-9; j_gene: TRBJ1-1; abundance: NA; d_gene: NA
CDR3aa: CASSSPGTKNTGELFF; CDR3nt: TGTGCCAGCAGCTCTCCTGGGACAAAGAACACCGGGGAGCTGTTTTTT; v_gene: TRBV7-3; j_gene: TRBJ2-2; abundance: NA; d_gene: NA
CDR3aa: CASSQGSLPGGLSNQPQHF; CDR3nt: TGCGCCAGCAGCCAAGGCAGCCTGCCGGGAGGGCTTAGCAATCAGCCCCAGCATTTT; v_gene: TRBV4-1; j_gene: TRBJ1-5; abundance: NA; d_gene: NA
CDR3aa: CASRRQGAAGELFF; CDR3nt: TGTGCCAGCAGGAGACAGGGGGCTGCCGGGGAGCTGTTTTTT; v_gene: TRBV28; j_gene: TRBJ2-2; abundance: NA; d_gene: TRBD1
CDR3aa: CASSLGWTANTGELFF; CDR3nt: TGCGCCAGCAGCTTGGGGTGGACAGCGAACACCGGGGAGCTGTTTTTT; v_gene: TRBV5-1; j_gene: TRBJ2-2; abundance: NA; d_gene: NA
CDR3aa: CSASRQVTYEQYF; CDR3nt: TGCAGTGCTAGTAGACAGGTTACCTACGAGCAGTACTTC; v_gene: TRBV20-1; j_gene: TRBJ2-7; abundance: NA; d_gene: NA
CDR3aa: CASSLVQGYSPLHF; CDR3nt: TGTGCCAGCAGCTTAGTCCAGGGGTATTCACCCCTCCACTTT; v_gene: TRBV7-9; j_gene: TRBJ1-6; abundance: NA; d_gene: NA
CDR3aa: CSVVPGSNTGELFF; CDR3nt: TGCAGCGTTGTGCCAGGATCGAACACCGGGGAGCTGTTTTTT; v_gene: TRBV29-1; j_gene: TRBJ2-2; abundance: NA; d_gene: NA
CDR3aa: CASSSKDRFFQPQHF; CDR3nt: TGTGCCAGCAGCTCCAAGGACAGGTTTTTCCAGCCCCAGCATTTT; v_gene: TRBV5-6; j_gene: TRBJ1-5; abundance: NA; d_gene: TRBD1
CDR3aa: CASSPPGLAGTYNEQFF; CDR3nt: TGTGCCAGCTCACCACCGGGACTAGCGGGCACCTACAATGAGCAGTTCTTC; v_gene: TRBV18; j_gene: TRBJ2-1; abundance: NA; d_gene: TRBD2
CDR3aa: CASSPGQVSDTQYF; CDR3nt: TGTGCCAGCAGCCCCGGACAGGTCTCAGATACGCAGTATTTT; v_gene: TRBV5-4; j_gene: TRBJ2-3; abundance: once; d_gene: TRBD1
CDR3aa: CASSIRGTGSSSGNTIYF; CDR3nt: TGTGCCAGTAGTATAAGGGGAACAGGCTCATCCTCTGGAAACACCATATATTTT; v_gene: TRBV19; j_gene: TRBJ1-3; abundance: NA; d_gene: NA
CDR3aa: CASSSPRGLGNEQFF; CDR3nt: TGTGCCAGTAGTTCTCCCCGAGGTCTCGGGAATGAGCAGTTCTTC; v_gene: TRBV19; j_gene: TRBJ2-1; abundance: NA; d_gene: NA
CDR3aa: CASSLTRGGAGNEQFF; CDR3nt: TGTGCCAGCAGCTTAACCCGGGGCGGGGCGGGCAATGAGCAGTTCTTC; v_gene: TRBV7-3; j_gene: TRBJ2-1; abundance: once; d_gene: NA
CDR3aa: CASSGGTGLRRNYGYTF; CDR3nt: TGTGCCAGCAGCGGAGGGACAGGGCTCAGGCGTAACTATGGCTACACCTTC; v_gene: TRBV9; j_gene: TRBJ1-2; abundance: NA; d_gene: TRBD1
CDR3aa: CASSPMRESSYEQYF; CDR3nt: TGTGCCAGCTCACCAATGAGAGAGAGCTCCTACGAGCAGTACTTC; v_gene: TRBV18; j_gene: TRBJ2-7; abundance: NA; d_gene: NA
CDR3aa: CSVARGLQETQYF; CDR3nt: TGCAGCGTTGCGAGGGGGCTACAAGAGACCCAGTACTTC; v_gene: TRBV29-1; j_gene: TRBJ2-5; abundance: NA; d_gene: TRBD1